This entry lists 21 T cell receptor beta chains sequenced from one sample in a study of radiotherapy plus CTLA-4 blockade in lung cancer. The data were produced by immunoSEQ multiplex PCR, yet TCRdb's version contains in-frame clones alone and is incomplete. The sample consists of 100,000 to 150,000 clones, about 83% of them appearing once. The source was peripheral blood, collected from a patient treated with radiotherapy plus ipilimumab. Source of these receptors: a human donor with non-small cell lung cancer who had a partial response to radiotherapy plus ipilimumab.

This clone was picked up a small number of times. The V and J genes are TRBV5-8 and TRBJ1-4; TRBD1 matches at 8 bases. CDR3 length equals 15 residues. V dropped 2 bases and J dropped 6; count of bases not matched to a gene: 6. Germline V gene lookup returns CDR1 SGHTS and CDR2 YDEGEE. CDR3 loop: CASSFQGTGYEKLFF. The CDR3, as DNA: TGTGCCAGCAGCTTCCAGGGGACAGGATATGAAAAACTGTTTTTT.

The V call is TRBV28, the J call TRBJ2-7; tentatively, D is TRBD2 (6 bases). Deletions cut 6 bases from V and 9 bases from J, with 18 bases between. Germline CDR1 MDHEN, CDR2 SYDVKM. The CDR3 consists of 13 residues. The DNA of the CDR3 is TGTGCCAGCAGCCGTCCGGGAGCCGGTGTGCAGTACGTC. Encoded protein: CASSRPGAGVQYV.

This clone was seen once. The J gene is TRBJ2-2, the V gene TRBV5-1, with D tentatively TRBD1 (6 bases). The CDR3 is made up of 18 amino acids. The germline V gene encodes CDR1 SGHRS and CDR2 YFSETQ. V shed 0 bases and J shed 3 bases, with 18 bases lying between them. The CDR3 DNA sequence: TGCGCCAGCAGCTTGGGGAGACTAACAGGGTACGACACCGGGGAGCTGTTTTTT. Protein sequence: CASSLGRLTGYDTGELFF.

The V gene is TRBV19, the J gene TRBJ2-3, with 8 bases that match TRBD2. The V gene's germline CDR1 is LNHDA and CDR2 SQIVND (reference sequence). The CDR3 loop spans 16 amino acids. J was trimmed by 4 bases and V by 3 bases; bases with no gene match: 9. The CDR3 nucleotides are TGTGCCAGTAGTATCGGGGGGGTCGCAGGGCCAGATACGCAGTATTTT. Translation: CASSIGGVAGPDTQYF.

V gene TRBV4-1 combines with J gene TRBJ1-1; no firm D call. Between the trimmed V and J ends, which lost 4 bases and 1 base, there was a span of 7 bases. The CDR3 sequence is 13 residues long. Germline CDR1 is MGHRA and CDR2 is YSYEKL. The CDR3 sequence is CASSPGSNTEAFF. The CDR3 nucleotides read TGCGCCAGCAGCCCGGGTTCGAACACTGAAGCTTTCTTT.

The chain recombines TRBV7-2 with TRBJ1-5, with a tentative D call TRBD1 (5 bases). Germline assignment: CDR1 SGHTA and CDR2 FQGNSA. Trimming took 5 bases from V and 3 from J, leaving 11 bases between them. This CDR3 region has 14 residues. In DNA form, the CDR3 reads TGTGCCAGCAGCCCCACAGGATTCAATCAGCCCCAGCATTTT. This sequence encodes CASSPTGFNQPQHF.

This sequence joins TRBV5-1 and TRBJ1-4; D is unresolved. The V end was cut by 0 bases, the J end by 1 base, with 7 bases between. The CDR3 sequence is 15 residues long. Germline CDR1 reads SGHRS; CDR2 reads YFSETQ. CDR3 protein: CASSLAGITNEKLFF. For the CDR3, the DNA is TGCGCCAGCAGCTTGGCGGGTATAACTAATGAAAAACTGTTTTTT.

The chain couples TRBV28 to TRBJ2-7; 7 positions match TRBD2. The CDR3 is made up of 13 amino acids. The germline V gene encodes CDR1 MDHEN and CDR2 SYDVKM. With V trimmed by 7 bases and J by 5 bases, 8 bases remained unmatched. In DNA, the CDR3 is TGTGCCAGCAACCCAGGAGCGGGAAACGAGCAGTACTTC. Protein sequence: CASNPGAGNEQYF. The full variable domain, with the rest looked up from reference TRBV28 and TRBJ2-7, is DVKVTQSSRYLVKRTGEKVFLECVQDMDHENMFWYRQDPGLGLRLIYFSYDVKMKEKGDIPEGYSVSREKKERFSLILESASTNQTSMYLCASNPGAGNEQYFGPGTRLTVT.

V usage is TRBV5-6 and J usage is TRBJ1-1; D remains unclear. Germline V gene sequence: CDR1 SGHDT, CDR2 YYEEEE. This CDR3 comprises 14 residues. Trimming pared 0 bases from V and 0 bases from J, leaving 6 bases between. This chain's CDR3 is CASSLDTMNTEAFF. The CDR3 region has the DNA TGTGCCAGCAGCTTGGACACAATGAACACTGAAGCTTTCTTT.

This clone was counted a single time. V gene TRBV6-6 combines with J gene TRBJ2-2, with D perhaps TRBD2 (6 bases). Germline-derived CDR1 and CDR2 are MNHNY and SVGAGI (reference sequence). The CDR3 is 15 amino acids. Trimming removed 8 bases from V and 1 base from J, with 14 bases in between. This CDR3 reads CASQDRGLNTGELFF. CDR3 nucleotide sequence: TGTGCCAGCCAAGACCGGGGACTGAACACCGGGGAGCTGTTTTTT.

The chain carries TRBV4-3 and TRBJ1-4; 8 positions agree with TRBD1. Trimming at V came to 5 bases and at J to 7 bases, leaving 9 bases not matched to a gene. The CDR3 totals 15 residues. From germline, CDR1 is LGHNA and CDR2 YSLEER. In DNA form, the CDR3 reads TGCGCCAGCAGCGTGGCGGGACAGGTTTTTGAAAAACTGTTTTTT. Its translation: CASSVAGQVFEKLFF.

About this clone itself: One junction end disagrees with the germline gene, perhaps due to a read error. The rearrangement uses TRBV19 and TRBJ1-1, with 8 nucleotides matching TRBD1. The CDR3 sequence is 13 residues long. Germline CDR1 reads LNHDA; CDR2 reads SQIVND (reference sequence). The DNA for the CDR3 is TGTGCCAGTACTATAACAGGGGGAACTGAAGCTTTCTTT. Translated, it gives CASTITGGTEAFF.

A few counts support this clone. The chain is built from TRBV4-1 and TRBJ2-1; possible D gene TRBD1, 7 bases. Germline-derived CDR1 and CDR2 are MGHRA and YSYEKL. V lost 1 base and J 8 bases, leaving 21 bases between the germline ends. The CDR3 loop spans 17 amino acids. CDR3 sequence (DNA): TGCGCCAGCAGCCAAGGATCGACAGGGAGGAAAGCATATGAGCAGTTCTTC. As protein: CASSQGSTGRKAYEQFF.

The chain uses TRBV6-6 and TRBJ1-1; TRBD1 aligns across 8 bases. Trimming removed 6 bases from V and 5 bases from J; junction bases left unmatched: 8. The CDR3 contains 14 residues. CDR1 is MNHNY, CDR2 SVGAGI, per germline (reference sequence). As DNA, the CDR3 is TGTGCCAGCAGGAAAGGACAGGGAAGTACTGAAGCTTTCTTT. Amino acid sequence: CASRKGQGSTEAFF.

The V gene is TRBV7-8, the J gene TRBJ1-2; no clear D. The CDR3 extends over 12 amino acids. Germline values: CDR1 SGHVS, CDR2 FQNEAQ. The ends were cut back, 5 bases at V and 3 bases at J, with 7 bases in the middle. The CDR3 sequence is CASSREYYGYTF. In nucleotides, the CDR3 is TGTGCCAGCAGCCGCGAATACTATGGCTACACCTTC.

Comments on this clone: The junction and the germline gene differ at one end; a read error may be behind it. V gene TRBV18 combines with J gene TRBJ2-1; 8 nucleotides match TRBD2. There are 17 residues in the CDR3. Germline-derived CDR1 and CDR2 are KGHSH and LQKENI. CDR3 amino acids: CASSPPSGGGGYNEQFF. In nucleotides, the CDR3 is TGTGCCAGCTCCCCACCCTCGGGAGGGGGTGGCTACAATGAGCAGTTCTTC.

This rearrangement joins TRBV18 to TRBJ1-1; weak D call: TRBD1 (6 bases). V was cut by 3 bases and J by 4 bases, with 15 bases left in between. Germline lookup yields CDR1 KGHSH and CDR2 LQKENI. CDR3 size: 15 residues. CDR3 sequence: CASSPPKQGSTEAFF. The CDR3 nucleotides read TGTGCCAGCTCACCTCCGAAGCAGGGGAGCACTGAAGCTTTCTTT.

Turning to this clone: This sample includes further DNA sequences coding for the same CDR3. CDR3 region: CASSIDRVNTEAFF. The DNA for the CDR3 is TGTGCCAGTAGTATAGATCGAGTAAACACTGAAGCTTTCTTT. The chain carries TRBV19 and TRBJ1-1, with D unresolved. Trimming left V 0 bases short and J 2 bases short, with 7 bases between. Germline assignment: CDR1 LNHDA and CDR2 SQIVND (reference sequence). The CDR3 is 14 amino acids. Complete variable domain (other parts from reference TRBV19 and TRBJ1-1): DGGITQSPKYLFRKEGQNVTLSCEQNLNHDAMYWYRQDPGQGLRLIYYSQIVNDFQKGDIAEGYSVSREKKESFPLTVTSAQKNPTAFYLCASSIDRVNTEAFFGQGTRLTVV.

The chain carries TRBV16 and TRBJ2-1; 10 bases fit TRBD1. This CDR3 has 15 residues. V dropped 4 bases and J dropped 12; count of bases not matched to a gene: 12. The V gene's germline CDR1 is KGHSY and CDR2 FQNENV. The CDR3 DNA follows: TGTGCCAGCAGCCTAAGGACAGGGGGGACTATGGGGCAGTTCTTC. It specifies CASSLRTGGTMGQFF. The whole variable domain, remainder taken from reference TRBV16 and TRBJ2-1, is GEEVAQTPKHLVRGEGQKAKLYCAPIKGHSYVFWYQQVLKNEFKFLISFQNENVFDETGMPKERFSAKCLPNSPCSLEIQATKLEDSAVYFCASSLRTGGTMGQFFGPGTRLTVL.

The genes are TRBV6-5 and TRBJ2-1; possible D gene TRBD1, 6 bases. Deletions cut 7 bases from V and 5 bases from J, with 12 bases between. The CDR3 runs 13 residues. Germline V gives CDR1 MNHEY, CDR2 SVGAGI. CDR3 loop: CASTRGLNNEQFF. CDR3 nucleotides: TGTGCCAGCACCAGGGGCCTTAACAATGAGCAGTTCTTC.

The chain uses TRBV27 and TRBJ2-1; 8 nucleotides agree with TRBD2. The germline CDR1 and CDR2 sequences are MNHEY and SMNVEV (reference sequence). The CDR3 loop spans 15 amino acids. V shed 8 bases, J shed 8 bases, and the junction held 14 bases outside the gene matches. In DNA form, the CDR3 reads TGTGCCAGCCGCCCCACCGGGACTAGATCTTATGAGCAGTTCTTC. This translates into CASRPTGTRSYEQFF.